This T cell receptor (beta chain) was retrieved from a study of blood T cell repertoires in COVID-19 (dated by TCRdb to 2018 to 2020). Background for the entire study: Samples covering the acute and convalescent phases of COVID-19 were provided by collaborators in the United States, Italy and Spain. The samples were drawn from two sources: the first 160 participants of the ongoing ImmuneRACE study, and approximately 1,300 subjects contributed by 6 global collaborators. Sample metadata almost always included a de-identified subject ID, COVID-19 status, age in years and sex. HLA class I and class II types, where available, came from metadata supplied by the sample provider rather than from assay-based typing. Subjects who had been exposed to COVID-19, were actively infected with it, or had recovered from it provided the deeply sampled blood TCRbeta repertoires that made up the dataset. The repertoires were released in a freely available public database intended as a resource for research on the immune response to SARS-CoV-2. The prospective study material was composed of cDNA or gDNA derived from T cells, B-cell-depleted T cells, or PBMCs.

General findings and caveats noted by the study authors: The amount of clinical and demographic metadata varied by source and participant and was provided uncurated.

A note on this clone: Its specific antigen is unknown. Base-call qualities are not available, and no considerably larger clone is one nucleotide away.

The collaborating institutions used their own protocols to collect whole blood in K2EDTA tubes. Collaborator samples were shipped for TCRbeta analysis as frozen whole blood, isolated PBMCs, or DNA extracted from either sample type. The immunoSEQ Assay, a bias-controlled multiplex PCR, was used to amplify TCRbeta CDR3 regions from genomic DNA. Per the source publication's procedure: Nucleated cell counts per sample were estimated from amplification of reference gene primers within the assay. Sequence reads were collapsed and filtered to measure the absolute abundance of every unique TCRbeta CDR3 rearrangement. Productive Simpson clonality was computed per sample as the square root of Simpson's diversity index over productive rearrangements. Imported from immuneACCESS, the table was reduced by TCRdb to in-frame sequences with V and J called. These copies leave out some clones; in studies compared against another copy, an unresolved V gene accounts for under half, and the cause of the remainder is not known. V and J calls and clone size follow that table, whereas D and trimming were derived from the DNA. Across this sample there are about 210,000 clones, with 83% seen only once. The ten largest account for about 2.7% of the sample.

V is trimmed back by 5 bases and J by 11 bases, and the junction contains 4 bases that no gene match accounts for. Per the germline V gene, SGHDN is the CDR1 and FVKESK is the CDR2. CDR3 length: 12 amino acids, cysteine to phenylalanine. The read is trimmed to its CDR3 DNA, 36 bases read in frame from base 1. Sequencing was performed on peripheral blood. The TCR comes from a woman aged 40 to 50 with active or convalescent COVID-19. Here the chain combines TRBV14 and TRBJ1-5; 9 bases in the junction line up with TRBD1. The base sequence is TGTGCCAGCAGCTACCGACAGGGGGCCCAGCATTTT. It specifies CASSYRQGAQHF.